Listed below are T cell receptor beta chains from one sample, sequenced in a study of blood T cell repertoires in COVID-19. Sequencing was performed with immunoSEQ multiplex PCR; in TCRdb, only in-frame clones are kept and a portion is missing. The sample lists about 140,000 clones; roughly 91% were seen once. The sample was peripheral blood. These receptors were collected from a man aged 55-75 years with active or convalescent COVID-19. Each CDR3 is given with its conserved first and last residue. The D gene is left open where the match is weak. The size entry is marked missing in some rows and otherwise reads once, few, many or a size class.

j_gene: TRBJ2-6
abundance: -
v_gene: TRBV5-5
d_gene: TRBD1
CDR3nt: TGTGCCAGCAGCCCGGGGGTAGGACAGGGTACTGGGGCCAACGTCCTGACTTTC
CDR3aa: CASSPGVGQGTGANVLTF

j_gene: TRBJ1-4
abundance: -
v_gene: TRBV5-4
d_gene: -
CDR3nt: TGTGCCAGCAGCCGCACTCAACAGGGCTTGGAACTGTTTTTT
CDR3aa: CASSRTQQGLELFF

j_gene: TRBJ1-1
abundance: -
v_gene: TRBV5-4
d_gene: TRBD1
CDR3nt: TGTGCCAGCAGCTTTGACAGGGGTTCTTCTGAAGCTTTCTTT
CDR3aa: CASSFDRGSSEAFF

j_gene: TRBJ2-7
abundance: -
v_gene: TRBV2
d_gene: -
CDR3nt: TGTGCCAGCAGTTACAGGGTTTCCTACGAGCAGTACTTC
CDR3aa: CASSYRVSYEQYF

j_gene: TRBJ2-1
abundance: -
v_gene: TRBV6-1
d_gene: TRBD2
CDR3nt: TGTGCCAGCAGTGTCCCGGGACTAGGCACTGAGCAGTTCTTC
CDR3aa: CASSVPGLGTEQFF

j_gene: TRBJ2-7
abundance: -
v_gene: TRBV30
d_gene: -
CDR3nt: TGTGCCTGGATACCCGGGCCACAGGACAAGGGGAACTTC
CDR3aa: CAWIPGPQDKGNF

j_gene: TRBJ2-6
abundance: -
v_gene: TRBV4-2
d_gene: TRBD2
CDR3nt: TGTGCCAGCAGCCAGGGACTAGCGGGGGGTAGCTCTGGGGCCAACGTCCTGACTTTC
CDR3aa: CASSQGLAGGSSGANVLTF

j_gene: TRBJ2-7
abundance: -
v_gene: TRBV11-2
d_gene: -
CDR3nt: TGTGCCAGCAGCTTAGATAGAAATGAGCAGTACTTC
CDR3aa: CASSLDRNEQYF

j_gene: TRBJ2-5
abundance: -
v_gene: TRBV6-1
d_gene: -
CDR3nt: TGTGCCAGCAGTGATGGACAGCGGGGGACCCAGTACTTC
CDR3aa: CASSDGQRGTQYF

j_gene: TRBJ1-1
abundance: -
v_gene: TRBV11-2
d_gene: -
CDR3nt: TGTGCCAGCAGCGGCAGACAGATAAACACTGAAGCTTTCTTT
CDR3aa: CASSGRQINTEAFF

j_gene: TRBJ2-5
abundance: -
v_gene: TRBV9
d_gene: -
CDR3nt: TGTGCCAGCAGCGTAGGGGGCAGCCAAGAGACCCAGTACTTC
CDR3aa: CASSVGGSQETQYF

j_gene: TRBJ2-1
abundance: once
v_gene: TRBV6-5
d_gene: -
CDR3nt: TGTGCCAGCAGCCCCCTAGAAGGTGAGCAGTTCTTC
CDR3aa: CASSPLEGEQFF

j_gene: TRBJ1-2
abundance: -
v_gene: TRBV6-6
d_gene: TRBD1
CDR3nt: TGTGCCAGCAGTTACTCGACAGGGGATGAAGGCTACACCTTC
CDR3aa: CASSYSTGDEGYTF

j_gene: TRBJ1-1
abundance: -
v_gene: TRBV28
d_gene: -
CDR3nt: TGTGCCAGTGGACTCTTGAACACTGAAGCTTTCTTT
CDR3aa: CASGLLNTEAFF

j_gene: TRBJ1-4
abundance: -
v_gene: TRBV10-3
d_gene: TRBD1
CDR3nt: TGTGCCATCGGACAGGGGACCACTAATGAAAAACTGTTTTTT
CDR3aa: CAIGQGTTNEKLFF

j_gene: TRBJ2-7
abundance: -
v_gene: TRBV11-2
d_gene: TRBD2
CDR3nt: TGTGCCAGCAGCTCTTCAGCGGGGGCCTCCTACGAGCAGTACTTC
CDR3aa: CASSSSAGASYEQYF

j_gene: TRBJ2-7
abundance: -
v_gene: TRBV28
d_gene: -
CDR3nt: TGTGCCAGCAGTTCCGGGACTGAATCCTACGAGCAGTACTTC
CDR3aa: CASSSGTESYEQYF

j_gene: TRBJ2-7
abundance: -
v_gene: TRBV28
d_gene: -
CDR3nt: TGTGCCAGCAGTTTATGGTCAGGGGGGACTCCCAGGGAGCAGTACTTC
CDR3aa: CASSLWSGGTPREQYF

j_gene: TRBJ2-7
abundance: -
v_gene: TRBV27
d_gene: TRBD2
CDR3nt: TGTGCCAGCAGTCCTCGGGGTAGCGGGAGGGGACCCTACGAGCAGTACTTC
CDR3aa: CASSPRGSGRGPYEQYF

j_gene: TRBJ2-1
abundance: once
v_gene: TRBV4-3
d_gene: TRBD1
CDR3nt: TGCGCCAGCAGCCAAGGAAACAGGGGGCCTTTGGATAAGTTCTTC
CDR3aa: CASSQGNRGPLDKFF

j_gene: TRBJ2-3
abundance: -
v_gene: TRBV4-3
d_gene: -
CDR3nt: TGCGCCAGCAGCCGGAGGGACACAGATACGCAGTATTTT
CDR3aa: CASSRRDTDTQYF

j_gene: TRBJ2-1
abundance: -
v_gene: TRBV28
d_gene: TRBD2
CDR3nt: TGTGCCAGCACATCGGGGGGGTTAGCGGGGAGCAATGAGCAGTTCTTC
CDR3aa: CASTSGGLAGSNEQFF

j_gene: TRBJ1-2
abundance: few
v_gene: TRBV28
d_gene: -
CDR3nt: TGTGCCAGCAGTTTAGGGGTGGGGCTTGGCTACACCTTC
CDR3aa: CASSLGVGLGYTF

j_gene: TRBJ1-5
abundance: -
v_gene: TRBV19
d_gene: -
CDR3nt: TGTGCCAGCAGTGACTGGAGCAATCAGCCCCAGCATTTT
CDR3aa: CASSDWSNQPQHF

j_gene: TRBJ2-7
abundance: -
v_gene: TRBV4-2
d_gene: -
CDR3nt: TGTGCCAGCAGCCAATCAGGCTGGGGCCCACGGTACGAGCAGTACTTC
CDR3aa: CASSQSGWGPRYEQYF

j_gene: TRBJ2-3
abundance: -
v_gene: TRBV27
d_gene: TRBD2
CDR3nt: TGTGCCAGCAGCCGGACTAGCGGGAGCACAGATACGCAGTATTTT
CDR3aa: CASSRTSGSTDTQYF

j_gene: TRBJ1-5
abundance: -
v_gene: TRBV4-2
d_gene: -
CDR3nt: TGTGCCAGCAGCCGTCCCGGGGTTCAGCCCCAGCATTTT
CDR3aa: CASSRPGVQPQHF

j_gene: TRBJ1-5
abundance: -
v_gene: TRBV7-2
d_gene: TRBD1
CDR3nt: TGTGCCAGCAGCTCTGAACAGGGGGCAGGTCAGCCCCAGCATTTT
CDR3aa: CASSSEQGAGQPQHF

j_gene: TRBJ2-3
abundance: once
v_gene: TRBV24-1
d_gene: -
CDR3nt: TGTGCCACCAGTGTTTCCTCACTCAGGGCAGATACGCAGTATTTT
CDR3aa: CATSVSSLRADTQYF

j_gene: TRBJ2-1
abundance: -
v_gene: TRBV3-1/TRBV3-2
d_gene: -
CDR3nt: TGTGCCAGCAGCCAGCAGGGGTCCTACAATGAGCAGTTCTTC
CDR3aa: CASSQQGSYNEQFF

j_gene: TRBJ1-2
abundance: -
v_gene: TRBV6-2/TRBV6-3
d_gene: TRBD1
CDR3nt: TGTGCCAGCAGTTATAAAGGGACAGCCTATGGCTACACCTTC
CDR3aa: CASSYKGTAYGYTF

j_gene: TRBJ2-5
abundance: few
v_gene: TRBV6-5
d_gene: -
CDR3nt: TGTGCCAGCAGCCACAAATGGGAGACCCAGTACTTC
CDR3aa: CASSHKWETQYF

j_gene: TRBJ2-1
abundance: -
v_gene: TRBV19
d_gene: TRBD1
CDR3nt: TGTGCCAGTAGTATACCGGGACAGGGATACAATGAGCAGTTCTTC
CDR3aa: CASSIPGQGYNEQFF

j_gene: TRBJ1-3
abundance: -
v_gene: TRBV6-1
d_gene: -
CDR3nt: TGTGCCAGCAGTGAGGGGGCGTTCTCTGGAAACACCATATATTTT
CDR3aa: CASSEGAFSGNTIYF

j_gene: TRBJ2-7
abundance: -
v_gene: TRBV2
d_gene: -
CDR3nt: TGTGCCAGCAAGCTCAACCCTCCTACGGACGAGCAGTACTTC
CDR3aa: CASKLNPPTDEQYF

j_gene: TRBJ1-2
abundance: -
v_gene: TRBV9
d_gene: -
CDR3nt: TGTGCCAGCAGCGGCGGGGGGAGCTATGGCTACACCTTC
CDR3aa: CASSGGGSYGYTF

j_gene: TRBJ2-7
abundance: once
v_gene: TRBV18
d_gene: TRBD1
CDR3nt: TGTGCCAGCTCTCTATCCGGGACAGGCACCTACGAGCAGTACTTC
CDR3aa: CASSLSGTGTYEQYF

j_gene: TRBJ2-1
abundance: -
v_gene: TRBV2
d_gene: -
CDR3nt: TGTGCCAGCAGTGAAGGGACTACCTACAATGAGCAGTTCTTC
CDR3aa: CASSEGTTYNEQFF

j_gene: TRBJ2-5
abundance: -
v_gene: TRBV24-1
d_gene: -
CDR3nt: TGTGCCACCAGTGACGGGGGGACAGGTAAAGAGACCCAGTACTTC
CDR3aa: CATSDGGTGKETQYF

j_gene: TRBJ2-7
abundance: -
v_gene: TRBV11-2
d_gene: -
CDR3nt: TGTGCCAGCAGCCGTCCAGGGGAGCAGTACTTC
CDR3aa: CASSRPGEQYF

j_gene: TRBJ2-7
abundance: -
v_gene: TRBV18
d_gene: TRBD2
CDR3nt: TGTGCCAGCTCACGCGCTAGCGGGAGGGCCTCCTACGAGCAGTACTTC
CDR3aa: CASSRASGRASYEQYF

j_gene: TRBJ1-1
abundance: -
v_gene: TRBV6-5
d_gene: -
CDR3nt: TGTGCCAGCAGTCGGGGTGTGAACACTGAAGCTTTCTTT
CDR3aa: CASSRGVNTEAFF

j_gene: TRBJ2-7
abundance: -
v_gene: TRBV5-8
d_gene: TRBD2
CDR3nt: TGTGCCAGCAGCTTCGGGGGGTCCTACGAGCAGTACTTC
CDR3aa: CASSFGGSYEQYF

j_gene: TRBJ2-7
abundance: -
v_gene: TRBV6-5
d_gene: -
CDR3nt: TGTGCCAGCAGCCGGGACAACTACGAGCAGTACTTC
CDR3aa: CASSRDNYEQYF

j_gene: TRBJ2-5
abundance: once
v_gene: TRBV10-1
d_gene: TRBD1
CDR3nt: TGCGCCAGCAGACCAGGGGGCGCGGGGGAGACCCAGTACTTC
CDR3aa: CASRPGGAGETQYF

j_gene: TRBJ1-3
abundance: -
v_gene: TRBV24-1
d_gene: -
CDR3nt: TGTGCCACCAGTGAGCCAGGAACTGGAAACACCATATATTTT
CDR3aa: CATSEPGTGNTIYF

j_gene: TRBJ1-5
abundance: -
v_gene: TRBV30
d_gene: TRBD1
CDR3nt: TGTGCCTGGGCCCTTCGGGACAGGGGGCTTGGTCAGCCCCAGCATTTT
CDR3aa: CAWALRDRGLGQPQHF

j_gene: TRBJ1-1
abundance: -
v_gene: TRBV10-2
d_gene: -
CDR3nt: TGCGCCAGCAGTGGACAGTACGCTGAAGCTTTCTTT
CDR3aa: CASSGQYAEAFF

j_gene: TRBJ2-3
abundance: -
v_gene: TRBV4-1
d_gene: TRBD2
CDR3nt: TGCGCCAGCAGCCAAGTCACCCTAGCGGGAGTGTTGGGCACAGATACGCAGTATTTT
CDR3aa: CASSQVTLAGVLGTDTQYF

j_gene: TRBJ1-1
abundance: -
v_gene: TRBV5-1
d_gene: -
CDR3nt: TGCGCCAGCAGCTTCGGGAGGGTGGGGGGAACGAACACTGAAGCTTTCTTT
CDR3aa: CASSFGRVGGTNTEAFF

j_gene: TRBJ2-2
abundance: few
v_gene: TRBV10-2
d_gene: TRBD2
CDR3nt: TGCGCCAGCCGCCTTGCTAGCGGGAGCACCGGGGAGCTGTTTTTT
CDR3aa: CASRLASGSTGELFF

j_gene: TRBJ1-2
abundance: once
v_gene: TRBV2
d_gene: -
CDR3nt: TGTGCCAGCAGTGAACGGGAGGCCTTTGGCCATGGCTACACCTTC
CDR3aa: CASSEREAFGHGYTF

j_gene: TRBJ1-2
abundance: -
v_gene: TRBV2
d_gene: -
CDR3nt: TGTGCCAGCAGTCTCCACACGGGCCAGGGCAACTATGGCTACACCTTC
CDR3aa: CASSLHTGQGNYGYTF

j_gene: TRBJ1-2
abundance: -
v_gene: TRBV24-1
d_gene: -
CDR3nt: TGTGCCACCAGTGATACACACAGGGTGTATGGCTACACCTTC
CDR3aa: CATSDTHRVYGYTF

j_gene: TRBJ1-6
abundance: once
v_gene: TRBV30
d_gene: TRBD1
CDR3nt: TGTGCCTGGTGGACAGGGGGATATAATTCACCCCTCCACTTT
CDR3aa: CAWWTGGYNSPLHF

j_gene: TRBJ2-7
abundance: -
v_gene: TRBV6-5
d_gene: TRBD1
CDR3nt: TGTGCCAGCAGTACCCAAACAGGGGGCTACGAGCAGTACTTC
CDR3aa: CASSTQTGGYEQYF

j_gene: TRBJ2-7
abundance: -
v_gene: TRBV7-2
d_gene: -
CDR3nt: TGTGCCAGCAGCTTAGTATCCTACGAGCAGTACTTC
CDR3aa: CASSLVSYEQYF

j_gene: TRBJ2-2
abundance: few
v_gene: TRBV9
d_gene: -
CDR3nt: TGTGCCAGCAGCGTAACCGGGGGCGGGGAGCTGTTTTTT
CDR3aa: CASSVTGGGELFF